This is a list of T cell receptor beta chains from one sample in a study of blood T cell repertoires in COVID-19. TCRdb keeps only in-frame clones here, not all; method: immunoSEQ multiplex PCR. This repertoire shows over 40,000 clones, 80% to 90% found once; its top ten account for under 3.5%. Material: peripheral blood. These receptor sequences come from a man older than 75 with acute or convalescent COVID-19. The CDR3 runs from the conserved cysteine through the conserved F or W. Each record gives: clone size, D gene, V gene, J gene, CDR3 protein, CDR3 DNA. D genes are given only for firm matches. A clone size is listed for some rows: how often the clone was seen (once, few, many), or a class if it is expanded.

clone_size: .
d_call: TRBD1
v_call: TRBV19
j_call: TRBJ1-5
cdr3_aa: CASTHQNRGSNQPQHF
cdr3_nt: TGTGCCAGTACCCATCAAAACAGGGGCAGCAATCAGCCCCAGCATTTT

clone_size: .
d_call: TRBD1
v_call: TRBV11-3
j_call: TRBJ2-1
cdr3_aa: CASTDRGGEQFF
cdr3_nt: TGTGCCAGCACCGACAGGGGAGGTGAGCAGTTCTTC

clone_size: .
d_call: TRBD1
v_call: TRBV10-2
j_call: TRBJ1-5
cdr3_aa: CASSRTGISLDQPQHF
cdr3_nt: TGCGCCAGCTCGCGGACAGGGATTAGTCTGGATCAGCCCCAGCATTTT

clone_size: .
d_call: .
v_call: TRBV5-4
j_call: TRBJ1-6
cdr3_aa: CASSISRVNSPLHF
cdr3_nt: TGTGCCAGCAGCATTAGCAGGGTTAATTCACCCCTCCACTTT

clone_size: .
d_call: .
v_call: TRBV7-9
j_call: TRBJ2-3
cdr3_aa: CATDTSKDTQYF
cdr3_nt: TGTGCCACCGATACTAGCAAAGATACGCAGTATTTT

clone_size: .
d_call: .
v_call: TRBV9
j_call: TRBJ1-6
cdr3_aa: CASSVPGPSGDSPLHF
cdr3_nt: TGTGCCAGCAGCGTACCCGGGCCCTCAGGGGATTCACCCCTCCACTTT

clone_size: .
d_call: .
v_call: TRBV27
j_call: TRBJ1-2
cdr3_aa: CASSPRVIAASGYTF
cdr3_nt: TGTGCCAGCAGTCCCAGGGTGATTGCCGCTAGTGGCTACACCTTC

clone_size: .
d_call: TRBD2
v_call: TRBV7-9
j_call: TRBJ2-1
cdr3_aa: CASSLIGTSSYNEQFF
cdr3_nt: TGTGCCAGCAGCTTGATCGGGACTAGCTCCTACAATGAGCAGTTCTTC

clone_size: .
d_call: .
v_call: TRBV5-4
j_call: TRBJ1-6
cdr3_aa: CASSVDSSYNSPLHF
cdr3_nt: TGTGCCAGCAGCGTTGACAGCTCCTATAATTCACCCCTCCACTTT

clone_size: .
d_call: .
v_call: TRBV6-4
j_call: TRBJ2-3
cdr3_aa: CASSLDFLDTQYF
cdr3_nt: TGTGCCAGCAGTTTGGACTTCTTAGATACGCAGTATTTT

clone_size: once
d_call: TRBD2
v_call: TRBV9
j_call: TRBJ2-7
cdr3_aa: CASSVSGLAGYEQYF
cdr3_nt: TGTGCCAGCAGCGTATCAGGACTAGCGGGGTACGAGCAGTACTTC

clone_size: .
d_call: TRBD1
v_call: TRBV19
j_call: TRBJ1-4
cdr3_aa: CASSIQGARVEKLFF
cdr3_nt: TGTGCCAGTAGTATCCAGGGGGCCCGTGTAGAAAAACTGTTTTTT

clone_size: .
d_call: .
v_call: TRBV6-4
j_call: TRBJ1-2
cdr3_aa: CASSRDRSDGYTF
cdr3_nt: TGTGCCAGCAGCCGAGACAGGAGTGATGGCTACACCTTC

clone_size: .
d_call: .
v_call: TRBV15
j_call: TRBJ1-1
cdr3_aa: CATSRDGGQFGEAFF
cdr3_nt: TGTGCCACCAGCAGAGATGGAGGGCAATTTGGTGAAGCTTTCTTT

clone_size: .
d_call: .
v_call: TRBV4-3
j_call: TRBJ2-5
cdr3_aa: CASSQGTGLETQYF
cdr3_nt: TGCGCCAGCAGCCAAGGAACCGGGTTAGAGACCCAGTACTTC

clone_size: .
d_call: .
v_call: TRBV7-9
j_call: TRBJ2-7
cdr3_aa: CASSPDTGDVEQYF
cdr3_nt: TGTGCCAGCAGCCCGGACACAGGCGACGTTGAGCAGTACTTC

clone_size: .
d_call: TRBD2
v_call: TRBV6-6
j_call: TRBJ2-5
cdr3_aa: CASSPGLGRPIQETQYF
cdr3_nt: TGTGCCAGCAGTCCCGGACTAGGGCGACCTATACAAGAGACCCAGTACTTC